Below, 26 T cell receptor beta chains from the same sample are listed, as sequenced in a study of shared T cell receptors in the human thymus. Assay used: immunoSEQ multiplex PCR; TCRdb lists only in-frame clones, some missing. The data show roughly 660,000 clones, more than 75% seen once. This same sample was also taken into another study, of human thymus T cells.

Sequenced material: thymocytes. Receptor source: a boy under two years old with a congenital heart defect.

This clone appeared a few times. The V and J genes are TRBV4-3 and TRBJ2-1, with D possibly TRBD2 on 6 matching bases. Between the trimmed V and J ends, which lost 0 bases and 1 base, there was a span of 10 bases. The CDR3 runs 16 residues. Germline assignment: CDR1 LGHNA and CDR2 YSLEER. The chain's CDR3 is CASSQDIGGSYNEQFF. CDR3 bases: TGCGCCAGCAGCCAAGATATCGGGGGATCCTACAATGAGCAGTTCTTC.

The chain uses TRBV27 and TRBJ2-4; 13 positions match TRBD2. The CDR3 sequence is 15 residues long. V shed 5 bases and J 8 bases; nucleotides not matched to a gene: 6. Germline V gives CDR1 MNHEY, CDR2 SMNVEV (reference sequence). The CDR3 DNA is TGTGCCAGCAGTCCTCTACTAGCGGGAGGGTACATTCAGTACTTC. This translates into CASSPLLAGGYIQYF.

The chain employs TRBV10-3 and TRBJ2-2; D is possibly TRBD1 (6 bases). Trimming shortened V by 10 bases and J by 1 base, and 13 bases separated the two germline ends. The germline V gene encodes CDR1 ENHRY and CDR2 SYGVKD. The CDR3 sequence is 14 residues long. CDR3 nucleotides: TGTGCCACCATAAAGGACAGGAACACCGGGGAGCTGTTTTTT. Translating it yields CATIKDRNTGELFF.

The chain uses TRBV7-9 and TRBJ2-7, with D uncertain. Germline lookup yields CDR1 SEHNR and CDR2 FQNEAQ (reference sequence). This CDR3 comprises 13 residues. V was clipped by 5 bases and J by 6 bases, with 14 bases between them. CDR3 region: CASSVWWHGEQYF. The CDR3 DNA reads TGTGCCAGCAGCGTCTGGTGGCATGGCGAGCAGTACTTC. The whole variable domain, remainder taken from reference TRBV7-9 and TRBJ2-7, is DTGVSQNPRHKITKRGQNVTFRCDPISEHNRLYWYRQTLGQGPEFLTYFQNEAQLEKSRLLSDRFSAERPKGSFSTLEIQRTEQGDSAMYLCASSVWWHGEQYFGPGTRLTVT.

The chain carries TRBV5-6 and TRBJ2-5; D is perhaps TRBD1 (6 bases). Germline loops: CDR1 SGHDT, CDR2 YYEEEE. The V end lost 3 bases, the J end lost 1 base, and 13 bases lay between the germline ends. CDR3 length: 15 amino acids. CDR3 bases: TGTGCCAGCAGCTCCCTGACAGGAACCCAAGAGACCCAGTACTTC. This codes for CASSSLTGTQETQYF.

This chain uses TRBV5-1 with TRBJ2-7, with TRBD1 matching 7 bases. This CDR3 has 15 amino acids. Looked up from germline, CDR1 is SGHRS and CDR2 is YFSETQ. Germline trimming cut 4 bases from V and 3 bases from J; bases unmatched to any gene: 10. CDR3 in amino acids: CASSPGQTPGYEQYF. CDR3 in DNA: TGCGCCAGCAGCCCGGGACAGACCCCAGGCTACGAGCAGTACTTC.

The CDR3 DNA follows: TGCGCCAGCAGCTTAGATGTATGGGACAGGGCGTACCAAGAGACCCAGTACTTC. Translating it yields CASSLDVWDRAYQETQYF. The gene calls are TRBV5-1 and TRBJ2-5; TRBD1 aligns across 9 bases. The V gene's germline CDR1 is SGHRS and CDR2 YFSETQ. Trimming took 2 bases from V and 0 from J; bases not matched to a gene: 11. The CDR3 covers 18 residues.

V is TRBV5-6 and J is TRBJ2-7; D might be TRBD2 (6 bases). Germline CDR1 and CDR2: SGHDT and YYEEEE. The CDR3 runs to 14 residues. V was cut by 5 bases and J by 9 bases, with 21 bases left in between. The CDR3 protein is CASSFRDSTSGQYF. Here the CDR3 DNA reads TGTGCCAGCAGTTTCCGGGACTCAACCTCGGGGCAGTACTTC.

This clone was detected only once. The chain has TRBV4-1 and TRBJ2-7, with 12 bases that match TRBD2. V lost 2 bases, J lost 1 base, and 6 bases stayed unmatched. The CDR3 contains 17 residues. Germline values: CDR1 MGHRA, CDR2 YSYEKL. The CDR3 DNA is TGCGCCAGCAGCCAATTTGGCCTAGCGGGGGGGTCCTACGAGCAGTACTTC. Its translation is CASSQFGLAGGSYEQYF.

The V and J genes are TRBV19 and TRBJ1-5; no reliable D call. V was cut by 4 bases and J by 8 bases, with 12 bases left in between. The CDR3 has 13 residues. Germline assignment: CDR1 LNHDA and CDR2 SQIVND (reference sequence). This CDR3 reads CASSRLPMEPQHF. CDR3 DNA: TGTGCCAGTAGTAGACTCCCTATGGAGCCCCAGCATTTT.

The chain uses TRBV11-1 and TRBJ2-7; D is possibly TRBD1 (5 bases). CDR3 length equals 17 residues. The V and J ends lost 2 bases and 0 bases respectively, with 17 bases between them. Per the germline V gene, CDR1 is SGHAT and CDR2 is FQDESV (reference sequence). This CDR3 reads CASSLRGGDRYSYEQYF. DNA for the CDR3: TGTGCCAGCAGCTTAAGGGGTGGAGACAGATACTCCTACGAGCAGTACTTC.

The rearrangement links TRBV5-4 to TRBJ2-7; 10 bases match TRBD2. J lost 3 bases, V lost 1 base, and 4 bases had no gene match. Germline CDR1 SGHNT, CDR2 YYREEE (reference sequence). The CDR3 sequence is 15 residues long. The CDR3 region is CASSLYGTSDYEQYF. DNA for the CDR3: TGTGCCAGCAGCTTGTATGGGACTAGCGACTACGAGCAGTACTTC.

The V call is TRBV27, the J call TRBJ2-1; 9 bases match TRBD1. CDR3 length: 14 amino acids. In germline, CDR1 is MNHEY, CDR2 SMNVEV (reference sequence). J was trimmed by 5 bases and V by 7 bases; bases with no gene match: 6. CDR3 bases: TGTGCCAGCACCCTGACAGGGGGGAACAATGAGCAGTTCTTC. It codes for CASTLTGGNNEQFF.

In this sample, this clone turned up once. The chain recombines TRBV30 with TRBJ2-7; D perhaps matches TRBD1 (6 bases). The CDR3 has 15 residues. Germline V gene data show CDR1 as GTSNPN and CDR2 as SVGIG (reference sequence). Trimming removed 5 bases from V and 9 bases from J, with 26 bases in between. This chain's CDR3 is CAWRTQGQGTHTQYF. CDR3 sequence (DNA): TGTGCCTGGCGGACACAGGGTCAGGGAACCCACACGCAGTACTTC. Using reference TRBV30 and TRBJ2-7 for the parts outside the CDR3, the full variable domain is SQTIHQWPATLVQPVGSPLSLECTVEGTSNPNLYWYRQAAGRGLQLLFYSVGIGQISSEVPQNLSASRPQDRQFILSSKKLLLSDSGFYLCAWRTQGQGTHTQYFGPGTRLTVT.

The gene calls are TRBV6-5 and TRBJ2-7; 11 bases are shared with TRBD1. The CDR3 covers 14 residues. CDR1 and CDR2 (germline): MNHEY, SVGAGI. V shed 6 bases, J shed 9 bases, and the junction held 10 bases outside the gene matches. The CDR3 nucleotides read TGTGCCAGCAGCCCGGGACAGGGGGGCCTGGGGCAGTACTTC. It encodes CASSPGQGGLGQYF.

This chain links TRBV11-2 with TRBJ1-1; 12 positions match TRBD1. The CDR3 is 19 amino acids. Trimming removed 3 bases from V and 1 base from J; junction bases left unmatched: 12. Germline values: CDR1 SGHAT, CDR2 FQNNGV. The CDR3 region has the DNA TGTGCCAGCAGCTTTATGGGACAGGGGGCGCGCAGGAAGAACACTGAAGCTTTCTTT. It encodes CASSFMGQGARRKNTEAFF.

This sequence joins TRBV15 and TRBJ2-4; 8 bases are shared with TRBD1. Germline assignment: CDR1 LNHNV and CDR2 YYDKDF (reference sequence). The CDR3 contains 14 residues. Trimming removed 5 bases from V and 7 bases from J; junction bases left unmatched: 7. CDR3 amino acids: CATSLRTGWNIQYF. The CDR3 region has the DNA TGTGCCACCAGCTTACGGACAGGGTGGAACATTCAGTACTTC.

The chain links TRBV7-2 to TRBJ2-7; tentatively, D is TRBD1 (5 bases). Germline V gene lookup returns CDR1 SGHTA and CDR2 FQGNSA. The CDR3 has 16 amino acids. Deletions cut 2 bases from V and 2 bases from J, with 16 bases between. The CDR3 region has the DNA TGTGCCAGCAGCTTAATTGACAGACCGGGTGCCTACGAGCAGTACTTC. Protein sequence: CASSLIDRPGAYEQYF.

The CDR3, as DNA: TGTGCCAGCAGTTTATTAACTAGCCCCAATGAGCAGTTCTTC. Protein sequence: CASSLLTSPNEQFF. The chain uses TRBV28 and TRBJ2-1, with D tentatively TRBD2 (6 bases). Germline CDR1 MDHEN, CDR2 SYDVKM. V lost 1 base, J lost 6 bases, and 10 bases lay in between. The CDR3 loop spans 14 amino acids.

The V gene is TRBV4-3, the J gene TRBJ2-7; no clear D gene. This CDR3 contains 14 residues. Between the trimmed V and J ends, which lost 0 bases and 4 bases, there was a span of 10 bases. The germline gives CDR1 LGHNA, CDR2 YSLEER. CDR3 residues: CASSQDRFLYEQYF. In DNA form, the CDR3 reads TGCGCCAGCAGCCAAGACCGATTCCTATACGAGCAGTACTTC.

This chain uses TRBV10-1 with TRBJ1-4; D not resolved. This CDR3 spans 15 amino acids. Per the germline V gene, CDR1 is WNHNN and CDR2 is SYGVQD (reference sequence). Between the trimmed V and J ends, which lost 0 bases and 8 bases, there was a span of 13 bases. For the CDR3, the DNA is TGCGCCAGCAGTGAGTCGAAGAAAGAGTCGGAAAAACTGTTTTTT. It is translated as CASSESKKESEKLFF.

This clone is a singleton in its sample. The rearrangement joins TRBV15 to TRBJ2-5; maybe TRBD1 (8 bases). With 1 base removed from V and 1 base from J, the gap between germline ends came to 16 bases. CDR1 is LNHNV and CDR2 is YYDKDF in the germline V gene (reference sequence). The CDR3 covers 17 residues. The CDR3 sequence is CATSRGVDREGQETQYF. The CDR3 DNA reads TGTGCCACCAGCAGAGGCGTGGACAGGGAGGGCCAAGAGACCCAGTACTTC.

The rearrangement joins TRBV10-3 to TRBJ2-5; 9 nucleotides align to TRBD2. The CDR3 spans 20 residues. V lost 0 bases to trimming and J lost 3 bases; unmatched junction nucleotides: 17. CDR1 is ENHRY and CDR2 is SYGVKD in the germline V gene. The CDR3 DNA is TGTGCCATCAGTGAGTCGCGTGGCGGGCGGGAGGGCCCCAAAAAAGAGACCCAGTACTTC. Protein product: CAISESRGGREGPKKETQYF.

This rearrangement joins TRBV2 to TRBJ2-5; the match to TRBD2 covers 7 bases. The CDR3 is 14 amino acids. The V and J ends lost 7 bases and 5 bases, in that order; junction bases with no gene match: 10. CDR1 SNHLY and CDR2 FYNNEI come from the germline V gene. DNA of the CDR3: TGTGCCAGCATAAGGGCGGGAGCCCCTGAGACCCAGTACTTC. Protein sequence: CASIRAGAPETQYF.

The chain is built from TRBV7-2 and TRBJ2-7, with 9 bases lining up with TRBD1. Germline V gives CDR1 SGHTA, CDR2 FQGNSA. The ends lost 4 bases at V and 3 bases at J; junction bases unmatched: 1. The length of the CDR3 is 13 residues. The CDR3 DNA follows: TGTGCCAGCAGCTACAGGGGGCTCTACGAGCAGTACTTC. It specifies CASSYRGLYEQYF.

Here the CDR3 DNA reads TGTGCCAGCAGCTTGGTTGGGGACTCTACATTGGGGAGCACCGGGGAGCTGTTTTTT. Translation gives CASSLVGDSTLGSTGELFF. V usage is TRBV5-4 and J usage is TRBJ2-2; D may be TRBD2 (6 bases). The CDR3 is 19 amino acids. Trimming shortened V by 0 bases and J by 4 bases, and 22 bases separated the two germline ends. Germline V gives CDR1 SGHNT, CDR2 YYREEE (reference sequence).